Shown below are 23 T cell receptor beta chains from a single sample sequenced in a study of blood T cell repertoires in COVID-19. TCRdb's table, derived via immunoSEQ multiplex PCR, lists solely in-frame clones and lacks some. The repertoire includes roughly 140,000 clones, roughly 86% of them detected once, and 5.4% sits in the top ten. Sample: peripheral blood. The receptors here all came from a human donor in a cohort sampled during active COVID-19.

Only one count was recorded for this clone. The V gene is TRBV7-8, the J gene TRBJ1-5; TRBD1 is a possible D gene (6 bases). The CDR3 runs 17 residues. V lost 0 bases and J 4 bases, leaving 16 bases between the germline ends. The germline V gene has CDR1 SGHVS and CDR2 FQNEAQ. The CDR3: CASSLAVRQEGNQPQHF. The CDR3 DNA is TGTGCCAGCAGCTTAGCGGTAAGACAGGAAGGAAATCAGCCCCAGCATTTT. Full variable domain (outside the CDR3, taken from reference TRBV7-8 and TRBJ1-5): GAGVSQSPRYKVAKRGQDVALRCDPISGHVSLFWYQQALGQGPEFLTYFQNEAQLDKSGLPSDRFFAERPEGSVSTLKIQRTQQEDSAVYLCASSLAVRQEGNQPQHFGDGTRLSIL.

For the CDR3, the DNA is TGTGCCAGCTCACCCCGCCGGGACAGGGTAAACACCATATATTTT. Its protein is CASSPRRDRVNTIYF. The genes are TRBV18 and TRBJ1-3; TRBD1 matches 9 bases. The CDR3 is 15 amino acids. Unmatched junction bases numbered 6, after V lost 3 bases and J lost 6 bases. Germline CDR1 is KGHSH and CDR2 is LQKENI. Combining the CDR3 with reference TRBV18 and TRBJ1-3 gives the whole variable domain NAGVMQNPRHLVRRRGQEARLRCSPMKGHSHVYWYRQLPEEGLKFMVYLQKENIIDESGMPKERFSAEFPKEGPSILRIQQVVRGDSAAYFCASSPRRDRVNTIYFGEGSWLTVV.

The rearrangement uses TRBV19 and TRBJ2-3; no clear D gene. Germline V gives CDR1 LNHDA, CDR2 SQIVND (reference sequence). Trimming cost V 0 bases and J 1 base, with 5 bases left between them. The length of the CDR3 is 14 residues. The CDR3 here is CASSIDRRTDTQYF. CDR3 nucleotide sequence: TGTGCCAGTAGTATAGACAGGCGCACAGATACGCAGTATTTT.

This sequence joins TRBV30 and TRBJ2-5; maybe TRBD1 (5 bases). Per germline, CDR1 GTSNPN and CDR2 SVGIG (reference sequence). Deletions cut 0 bases from V and 1 base from J, with 6 bases between. The CDR3 covers 13 residues. CDR3 region: CAWSVQAQETQYF. The CDR3 nucleotides are TGTGCCTGGAGTGTACAGGCCCAAGAGACCCAGTACTTC.

The DNA of the CDR3 is TGTGCCAGCAGCTTAGGACCCAGGACAGGGGGTTACGAGCAGTACTTC. This codes for CASSLGPRTGGYEQYF. This sequence joins TRBV11-2 and TRBJ2-7; 10 bases are a match to TRBD1. Germline CDR1 and CDR2: SGHAT and FQNNGV. J gave up 4 bases and V 1 base, and 7 bases lay outside the gene matches. This CDR3 contains 16 residues. Based on the CDR3 plus reference TRBV11-2 and TRBJ2-7, the full variable domain is EAGVAQSPRYKIIEKRQSVAFWCNPISGHATLYWYQQILGQGPKLLIQFQNNGVVDDSQLPKDRFSAERLKGVDSTLKIQPAKLEDSAVYLCASSLGPRTGGYEQYFGPGTRLTVT.

This clone has just a few counts. The chain combines TRBV7-9 with TRBJ1-5, with TRBD1 as a possible D gene (6 bases). The length of the CDR3 is 19 residues. Germline CDR1 is SEHNR and CDR2 is FQNEAQ (reference sequence). Trimming shortened V by 4 bases and J by 0 bases, and 22 bases separated the two germline ends. The CDR3, as DNA: TGTGCCAGCAGCTCCGTCGGGGCGGGGGGGCATTATAGCAATCAGCCCCAGCATTTT. The encoded protein is CASSSVGAGGHYSNQPQHF. The full variable domain, with the rest looked up from reference TRBV7-9 and TRBJ1-5, is DTGVSQNPRHKITKRGQNVTFRCDPISEHNRLYWYRQTLGQGPEFLTYFQNEAQLEKSRLLSDRFSAERPKGSFSTLEIQRTEQGDSAMYLCASSSVGAGGHYSNQPQHFGDGTRLSIL.

In DNA form, the CDR3 reads TGCGCCAGCAGTGAGACCAGGGGGATGAACACTGAAGCTTTCTTT. Translated, it gives CASSETRGMNTEAFF. J is TRBJ1-1 and V is TRBV10-1; 7 nucleotides agree with TRBD1. CDR3 length: 15 amino acids. With V trimmed by 2 bases and J by 0 bases, 3 bases remained unmatched. Germline V gene sequence: CDR1 WNHNN, CDR2 SYGVQD (reference sequence).

The chain employs TRBV11-3 and TRBJ2-7; 10 bases fit TRBD2. Germline CDR1 reads SGHNT; CDR2 reads YENEEA. V was clipped by 5 bases and J by 6 bases; unmatched bases: 19. This CDR3 has 18 amino acids. CDR3 bases: TGTGCCAGCAGCCGGAGCGGGAGGGCCACGGTACCCCTGTGCGAGCAGTACTTC. This translates into CASSRSGRATVPLCEQYF. Based on the CDR3 plus reference TRBV11-3 and TRBJ2-7, the full variable domain is EAGVVQSPRYKIIEKKQPVAFWCNPISGHNTLYWYLQNLGQGPELLIRYENEEAVDDSQLPKDRFSAERLKGVDSTLKIQPAELGDSAVYLCASSRSGRATVPLCEQYFGPGTRLTVT.

V gene TRBV5-1 combines with J gene TRBJ2-6; D gene unclear. The germline V gene has CDR1 SGHRS and CDR2 YFSETQ. The CDR3 length is 15 residues. V dropped 0 bases and J dropped 1 base, with 5 bases sitting between them. The DNA of the CDR3 is TGCGCCAGCAGCTTGGTTCCTTCTGGGGCCAACGTCCTGACTTTC. Translating it yields CASSLVPSGANVLTF.

The gene calls are TRBV11-2 and TRBJ2-1, with 9 bases that match TRBD2. The trim removed 1 base at V and 12 bases at J, leaving 4 bases unmatched. The CDR3 spans 13 residues. Per the germline V gene, CDR1 is SGHAT and CDR2 is FQNNGV. CDR3 region: CASSLGGRAGQFF. DNA of the CDR3: TGTGCCAGCAGCTTAGGCGGGAGGGCCGGGCAGTTCTTC. Using reference TRBV11-2 and TRBJ2-1 for the parts outside the CDR3, the full variable domain is EAGVAQSPRYKIIEKRQSVAFWCNPISGHATLYWYQQILGQGPKLLIQFQNNGVVDDSQLPKDRFSAERLKGVDSTLKIQPAKLEDSAVYLCASSLGGRAGQFFGPGTRLTVL.

The CDR3 sequence is CASSLGWSSYEQYF. As DNA, the CDR3 is TGTGCCAGCAGTTTAGGGTGGAGCTCCTACGAGCAGTACTTC. This rearrangement joins TRBV28 to TRBJ2-7, with D hard to call. The CDR3 totals 14 residues. Trimming took 2 bases from V and 0 from J, leaving 8 bases between them. Germline V gives CDR1 MDHEN, CDR2 SYDVKM.

V usage is TRBV3-1 (or the pseudogene TRBV3-2) and J usage is TRBJ2-3; D perhaps matches TRBD2 (6 bases). Trimming pared 0 bases from V and 2 bases from J, leaving 18 bases between. The germline gives CDR1 LGHDT, CDR2 YNNKEL (reference sequence). The CDR3 loop spans 18 amino acids. The CDR3 reads CASSQDPGGTRNTDTQYF. The CDR3 DNA is TGTGCCAGCAGCCAAGACCCCGGAGGGACCCGAAACACAGATACGCAGTATTTT.

This clone was observed a handful of times. The chain uses TRBV6-1 and TRBJ1-2; no clear D. V was shortened by 3 bases and J by 5 bases, with 22 bases between the two germline ends. The CDR3 length is 17 residues. CDR1 and CDR2 from the germline V gene are MNHNS and SASEGT. This chain's CDR3 is CASSDPLKGGKGYGYTF. The CDR3 DNA reads as TGTGCCAGCAGTGACCCTTTAAAGGGAGGGAAAGGATATGGCTACACCTTC.

The gene calls are TRBV28 and TRBJ1-2; TRBD1 agrees at 8 bases. CDR1 MDHEN and CDR2 SYDVKM come from the germline V gene. The CDR3 sequence is 15 residues long. V shed 6 bases, J shed 7 bases, and the junction held 13 bases outside the gene matches. The CDR3, as DNA: TGTGCCAGCAGCTCATCGAGGACAGGGCTTGTTGGCTACACCTTC. Translation: CASSSSRTGLVGYTF.

This clone occurred a few times. CDR3 sequence: CASSIFPGRPSEQYF. The DNA of the CDR3 is TGTGCCAGTAGTATTTTCCCAGGGCGACCTTCCGAGCAGTACTTC. The rearrangement links TRBV19 to TRBJ2-7, with D tentatively TRBD1 (5 bases). The V end was cut by 3 bases, the J end by 6 bases, with 18 bases between. Germline V gene data show CDR1 as LNHDA and CDR2 as SQIVND (reference sequence). This CDR3 region has 15 residues.

This chain joins TRBV10-3 and TRBJ2-2; D is perhaps TRBD1 (6 bases). Germline CDR1 reads ENHRY; CDR2 reads SYGVKD. The V end lost 6 bases, the J end lost 1 base, and 12 bases lay between the germline ends. The CDR3 extends over 15 amino acids. Here the CDR3 reads CAIRGGLENTGELFF. The DNA for the CDR3 is TGTGCCATCAGAGGGGGTCTAGAGAACACCGGGGAGCTGTTTTTT.

This chain uses TRBV12-3 or TRBV12-4 with TRBJ2-7; 7 bases line up with TRBD1. This CDR3 region has 13 residues. The junction had 8 bases not matched to a gene; V was cut back by 8 bases and J by 4 bases. The CDR3 DNA reads as TGTGCCAGCTGCAGGGGACAGAATTACGAGCAGTACTTC. Protein: CASCRGQNYEQYF.

The rearrangement links TRBV5-6 to TRBJ2-5; 7 nucleotides match TRBD2. CDR1 and CDR2 (germline): SGHDT, YYEEEE. V lost 7 bases, J lost 3 bases, and 9 bases stayed unmatched. The CDR3 runs to 14 residues. The CDR3 region is CASRQRGWEETQYF. The DNA of the CDR3 is TGTGCCAGCCGTCAGCGGGGATGGGAAGAGACCCAGTACTTC.

The V and J genes are TRBV9 and TRBJ1-6; 10 bases line up with TRBD1. CDR3 size: 18 residues. Trimming took 4 bases from V and 0 from J; bases not matched to a gene: 7. Germline-derived CDR1 and CDR2 are SGDLS and YYNGEE. CDR3: CASSKGQGIPSYNSPLHF. CDR3 coding DNA: TGTGCCAGCAGCAAGGGACAGGGGATACCCTCCTATAATTCACCCCTCCACTTT.

The CDR3 region has the DNA TGTGCCAGCAGCGCAGGGGATGGCTATGGCTACACCTTC. Encoded protein: CASSAGDGYGYTF. V gene TRBV9 combines with J gene TRBJ1-2, with TRBD1 as a possible D gene (6 bases). CDR3 size: 13 residues. CDR1 is SGDLS, CDR2 YYNGEE, per germline. The V and J ends lost 3 bases and 4 bases respectively, with 10 bases between them.

The V and J genes are TRBV19 and TRBJ1-6; D may be TRBD1 (5 bases). The CDR3 runs 15 residues. V lost 5 bases and J 7 bases, leaving 15 bases between the germline ends. Germline V gene lookup returns CDR1 LNHDA and CDR2 SQIVND (reference sequence). CDR3 loop: CASSPPGRTNSPLHF. CDR3 nucleotides: TGTGCCAGTAGTCCCCCCGGCAGGACAAATTCACCCCTCCACTTT.

The rearrangement uses TRBV9 and TRBJ1-2; 7 positions agree with TRBD1. CDR3 size: 17 residues. V gave up 3 bases and J gave up 5 bases; unmatched junction bases: 16. Germline assignment: CDR1 SGDLS and CDR2 YYNGEE. CDR3 sequence reads: CASSANERQGNRYGYTF. The CDR3 DNA reads TGTGCCAGCAGCGCAAACGAACGACAGGGAAATAGGTATGGCTACACCTTC.

The CDR3 here is CASSQWGSGGKETQYF. DNA for the CDR3: TGTGCCAGCAGCCAGTGGGGTAGCGGGGGGAAAGAGACCCAGTACTTC. The chain recombines TRBV3-1 (or the pseudogene TRBV3-2) with TRBJ2-5; 10 bases fit TRBD2. This CDR3 contains 16 residues. J gave up 3 bases and V 3 bases, and 7 bases lay outside the gene matches. Germline CDR1 reads LGHDT; CDR2 reads YNNKEL (reference sequence).